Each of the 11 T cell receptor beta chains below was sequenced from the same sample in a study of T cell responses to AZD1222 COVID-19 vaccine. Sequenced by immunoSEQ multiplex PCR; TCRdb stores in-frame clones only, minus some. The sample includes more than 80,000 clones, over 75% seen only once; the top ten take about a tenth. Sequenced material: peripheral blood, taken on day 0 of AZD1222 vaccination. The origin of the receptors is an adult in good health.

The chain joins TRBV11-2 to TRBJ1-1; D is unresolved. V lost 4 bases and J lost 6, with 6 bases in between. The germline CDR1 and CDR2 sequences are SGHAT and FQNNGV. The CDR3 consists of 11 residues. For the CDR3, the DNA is TGTGCCAGCAGCTCTGGGCCTGAAGCTTTCTTT. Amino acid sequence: CASSSGPEAFF.

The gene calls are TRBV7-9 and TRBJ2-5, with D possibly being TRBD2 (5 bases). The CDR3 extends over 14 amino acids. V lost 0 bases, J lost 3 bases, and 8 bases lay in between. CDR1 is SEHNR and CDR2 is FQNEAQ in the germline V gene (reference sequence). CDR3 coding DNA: TGTGCCAGCAGCTTAGCGCTAGCCAAAGAGACCCAGTACTTC. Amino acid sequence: CASSLALAKETQYF.

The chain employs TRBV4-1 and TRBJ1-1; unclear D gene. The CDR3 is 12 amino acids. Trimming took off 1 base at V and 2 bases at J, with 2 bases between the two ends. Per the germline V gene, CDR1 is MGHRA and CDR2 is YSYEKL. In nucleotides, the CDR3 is TGCGCCAGCAGCCAAGGAAACACTGAAGCTTTCTTT. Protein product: CASSQGNTEAFF.

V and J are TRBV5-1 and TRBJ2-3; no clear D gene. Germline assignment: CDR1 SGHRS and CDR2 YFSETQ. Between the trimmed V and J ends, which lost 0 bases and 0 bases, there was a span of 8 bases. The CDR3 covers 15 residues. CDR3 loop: CASSLEIGSTDTQYF. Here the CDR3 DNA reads TGCGCCAGCAGCTTGGAAATAGGGAGCACAGATACGCAGTATTTT.

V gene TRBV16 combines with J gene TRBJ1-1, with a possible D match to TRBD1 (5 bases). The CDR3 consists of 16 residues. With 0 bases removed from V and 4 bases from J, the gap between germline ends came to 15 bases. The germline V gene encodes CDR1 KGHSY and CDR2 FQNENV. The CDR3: CASSQSTRQGGTEAFF. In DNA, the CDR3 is TGTGCCAGCAGCCAATCGACTCGGCAGGGAGGCACTGAAGCTTTCTTT.

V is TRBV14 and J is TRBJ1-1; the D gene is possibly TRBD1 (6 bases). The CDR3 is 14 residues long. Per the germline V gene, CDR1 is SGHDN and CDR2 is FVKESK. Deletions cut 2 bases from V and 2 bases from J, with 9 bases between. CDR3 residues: CASSQRQANTEAFF. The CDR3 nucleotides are TGTGCCAGCAGCCAAAGACAGGCAAACACTGAAGCTTTCTTT.

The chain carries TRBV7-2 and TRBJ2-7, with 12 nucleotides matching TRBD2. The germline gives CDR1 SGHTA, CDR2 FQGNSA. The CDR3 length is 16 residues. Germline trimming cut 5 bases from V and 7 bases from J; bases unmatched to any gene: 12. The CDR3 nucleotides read TGTGCCAGCAGCAGCTTACTCGCTAGCGGGAGGGGGGAGCAGTACTTC. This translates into CASSSLLASGRGEQYF.

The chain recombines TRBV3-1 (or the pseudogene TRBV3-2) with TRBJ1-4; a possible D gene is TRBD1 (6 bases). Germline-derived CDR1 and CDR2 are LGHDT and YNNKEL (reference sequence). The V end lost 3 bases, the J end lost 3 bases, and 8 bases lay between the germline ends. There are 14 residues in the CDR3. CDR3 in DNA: TGTGCCAGCAGCCAGGGGGCAGCTAATGAAAAACTGTTTTTT. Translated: CASSQGAANEKLFF.

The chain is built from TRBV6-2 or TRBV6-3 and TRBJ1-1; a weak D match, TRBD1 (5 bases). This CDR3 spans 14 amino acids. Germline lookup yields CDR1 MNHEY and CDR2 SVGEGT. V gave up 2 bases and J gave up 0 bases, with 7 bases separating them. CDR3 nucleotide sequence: TGTGCCAGCAGTTACGGGACGGTGAACACTGAAGCTTTCTTT. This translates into CASSYGTVNTEAFF.

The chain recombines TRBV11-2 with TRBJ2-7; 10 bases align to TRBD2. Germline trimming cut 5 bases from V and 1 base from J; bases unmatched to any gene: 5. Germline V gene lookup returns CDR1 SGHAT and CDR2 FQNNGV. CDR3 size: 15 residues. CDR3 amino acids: CASSRGTSDSYEQYF. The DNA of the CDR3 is TGTGCCAGCAGCCGCGGGACTAGCGATTCCTACGAGCAGTACTTC.

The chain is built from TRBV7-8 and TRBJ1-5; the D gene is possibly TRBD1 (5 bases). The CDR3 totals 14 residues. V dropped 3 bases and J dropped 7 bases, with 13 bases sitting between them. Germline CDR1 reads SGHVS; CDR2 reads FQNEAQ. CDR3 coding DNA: TGTGCCAGCAGCTTCACGGGGGGTCGGCAGCCCCAGCATTTT. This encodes CASSFTGGRQPQHF.